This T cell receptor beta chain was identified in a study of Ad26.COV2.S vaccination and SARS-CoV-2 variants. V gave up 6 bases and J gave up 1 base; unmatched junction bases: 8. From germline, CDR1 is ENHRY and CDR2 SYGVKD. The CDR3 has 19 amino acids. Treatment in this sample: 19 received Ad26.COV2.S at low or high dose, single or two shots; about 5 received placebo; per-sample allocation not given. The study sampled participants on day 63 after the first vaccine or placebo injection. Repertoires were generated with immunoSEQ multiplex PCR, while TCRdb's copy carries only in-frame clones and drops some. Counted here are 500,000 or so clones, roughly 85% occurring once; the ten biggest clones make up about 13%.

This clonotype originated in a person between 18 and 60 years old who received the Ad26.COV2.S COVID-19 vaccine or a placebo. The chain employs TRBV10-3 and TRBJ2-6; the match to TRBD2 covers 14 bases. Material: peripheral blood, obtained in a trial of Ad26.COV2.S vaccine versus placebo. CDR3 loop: CAIRPGLAGVKSGANVLTF. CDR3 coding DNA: TGTGCCATCAGACCGGGACTAGCGGGAGTTAAGTCTGGGGCCAACGTCCTGACTTTC.